This T cell receptor beta chain was identified in a study of blood T cell repertoires in COVID-19. Background on the study: The United States, Italy and Spain provided the acute and convalescent COVID-19 samples. T cells, B-cell-depleted T cells, or PBMCs provided the cDNA or gDNA that served as material.

Authors' processing steps: Amplifying reference gene primers gave estimates of nucleated cell counts. Here immunoSEQ multiplex PCR was the method, and the copy in TCRdb shows in-frame clones only, minus some. V and J calls and clone size are as listed in that table; D and trimming were resolved from the DNA. The table shows under 350,000 clones, with around 86% occurring only once. Trimming shortened V by 5 bases and J by 4 bases, and 11 bases separated the two germline ends. Germline V CDR1 and CDR2: LNHDA, SQIVND (reference sequence). This CDR3 region has 13 residues. This receptor was obtained from a man aged 50-59 years with acute or convalescent COVID-19. The sequencing input was peripheral blood. The chain combines TRBV19 with TRBJ1-2, with a possible D match to TRBD1 (6 bases). For the CDR3, the DNA is TGTGCCAGTAGTCAGGACAGAACCTATGGCTACACCTTC. This codes for CASSQDRTYGYTF.